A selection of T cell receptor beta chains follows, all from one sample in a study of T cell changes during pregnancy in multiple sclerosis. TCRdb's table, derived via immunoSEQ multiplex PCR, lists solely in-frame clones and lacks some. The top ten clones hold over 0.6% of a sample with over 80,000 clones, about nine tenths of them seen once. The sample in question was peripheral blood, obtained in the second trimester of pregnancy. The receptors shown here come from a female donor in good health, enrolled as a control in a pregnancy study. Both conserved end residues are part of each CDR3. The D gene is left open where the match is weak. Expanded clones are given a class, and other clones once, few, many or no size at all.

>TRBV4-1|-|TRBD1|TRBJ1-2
TGCGCCAGCAGAGGACAGGGGGCCCACTATGGCTACACCTTC
CASRGQGAHYGYTF
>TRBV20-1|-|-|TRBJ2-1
TGCAGTGCTAGTTTGGAGGAGCAGTTCTTC
CSASLEEQFF
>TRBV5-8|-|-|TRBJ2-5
TGTGCCAGCAGCTTGGCCATATCGGGGATACGGGAGACCCAGTACTTC
CASSLAISGIRETQYF
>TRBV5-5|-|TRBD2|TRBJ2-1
TGTGCCAGCAGCCCCAGAATGATAGCGGGAAACGCTAATGAGCAGTTCTTC
CASSPRMIAGNANEQFF
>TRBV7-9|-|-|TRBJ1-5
TGTGCCAGCAGCTTAGTACAGGACCAGCCCCAGCATTTT
CASSLVQDQPQHF
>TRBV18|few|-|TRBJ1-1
TGTGCCAGCTCACTTGGAGGACAGTTGAACACTGAAGCTTTCTTT
CASSLGGQLNTEAFF
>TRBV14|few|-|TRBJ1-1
TGTGCCAGCAGCCCGGGGATGAACACTGAAGCTTTCTTT
CASSPGMNTEAFF
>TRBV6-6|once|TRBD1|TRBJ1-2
TGTGCCAGTAAAGGGACAGGGTACGGCTACACCTTC
CASKGTGYGYTF
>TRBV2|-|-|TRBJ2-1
TGTGCCAGCAGTTACGGACAGAATGAGCAGTTCTTC
CASSYGQNEQFF
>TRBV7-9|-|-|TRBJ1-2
TGTGCCAGCAGCTCGCAGGTACCTCAATATGGCTACACCTTC
CASSSQVPQYGYTF
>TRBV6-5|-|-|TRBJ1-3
TGTGCCAGCAGTTTCGCGTCACTTCGGAGAGGAAACACCATATATTTT
CASSFASLRRGNTIYF
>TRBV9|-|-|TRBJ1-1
TGTGCCAGCAGCGTAGGCAGGGTTGACACTGAAGCTTTCTTT
CASSVGRVDTEAFF
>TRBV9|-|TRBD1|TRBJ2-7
TGTGCCAGCAGCGCCTACTCCGGGACAGGGGGCGCCTCCTACGAGCAGTACTTC
CASSAYSGTGGASYEQYF
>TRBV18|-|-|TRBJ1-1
TGTGCCAGCTCACCGGTCGGCGGGGGGTGGACTGAAGCTTTCTTT
CASSPVGGGWTEAFF
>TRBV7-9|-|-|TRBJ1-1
TGTGCCAGCAGCTACCGTCTGGGGGAGGCTGAAGCTTTCTTT
CASSYRLGEAEAFF
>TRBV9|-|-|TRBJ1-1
TGTGCCAGCAGCGTAGTAGGTCAGGGGCGAAACACTGAAGCTTTCTTT
CASSVVGQGRNTEAFF
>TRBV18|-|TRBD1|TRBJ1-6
TGTGCCAGCTCACCGACGACAGGGCGGAAGGGTTCACCCCTCCACTTT
CASSPTTGRKGSPLHF
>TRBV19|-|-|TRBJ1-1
TGTGCCAGTAGTTACCGGGTTTGGAGCACTGAAGCTTTCTTT
CASSYRVWSTEAFF
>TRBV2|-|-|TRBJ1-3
TGTGCCAGCAGTCTACAGGGATCTGGAAACACCATATATTTT
CASSLQGSGNTIYF
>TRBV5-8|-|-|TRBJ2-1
TGTGCCAGCAGCTTGGAACACTACAATGAGCAGTTCTTC
CASSLEHYNEQFF
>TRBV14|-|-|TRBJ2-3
TGTGCCAGCAGCCAAGATAGGGCGGGACCCACAGATACGCAGTATTTT
CASSQDRAGPTDTQYF
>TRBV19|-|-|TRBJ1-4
TGTGCCAGTAGCCCCCCCGGACATTCTGCAACTAATGAAAAACTGTTTTTT
CASSPPGHSATNEKLFF
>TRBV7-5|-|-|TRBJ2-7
TGTGCCAGAAGCCTCCGAGACAGACCCTACGAGCAGTACTTC
CARSLRDRPYEQYF
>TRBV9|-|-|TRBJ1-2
TGTGCCAGCAGCCCTAGTCCTACAGGACGGGCCGATGGCTACACCTTC
CASSPSPTGRADGYTF
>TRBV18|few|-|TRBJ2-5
TGTGCCAGCTCACCCCCGACAGTCCAAGAGACCCAGTACTTC
CASSPPTVQETQYF
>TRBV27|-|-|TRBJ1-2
TGTGCCAGCAGTTTACGTGGGGGGTTCTATGGCTACACCTTC
CASSLRGGFYGYTF
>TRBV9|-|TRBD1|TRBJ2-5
TGTGCCAGCAGCTTACGGACAGGGGTGAGAGAGACCCAGTACTTC
CASSLRTGVRETQYF
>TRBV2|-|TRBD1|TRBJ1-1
TGTGCCAGCAGGGCTGGCAGGGGGCTATCTGAGAACACTGAAGCTTTCTTT
CASRAGRGLSENTEAFF
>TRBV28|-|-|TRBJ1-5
TGTGCCAGCAGTTCGAGCGGGACCGCAGGGCAGCCCCAGCATTTT
CASSSSGTAGQPQHF
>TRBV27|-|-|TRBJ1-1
TGTGCCAGCAGTCCCCGACAGAACACTGAAGCTTTCTTT
CASSPRQNTEAFF
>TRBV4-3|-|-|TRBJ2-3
TGCGCCAGCAGCCAAGGACGCGGGTCTAGCACAGATACGCAGTATTTT
CASSQGRGSSTDTQYF
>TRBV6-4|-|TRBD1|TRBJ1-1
TGTGCCAGCAGTACAGGGGGCGAGAACACTGAAGCTTTCTTT
CASSTGGENTEAFF
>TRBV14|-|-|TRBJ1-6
TGTGCCAGCAGCCAAGAGAGGCACGGTAATTCACCCCTCCACTTT
CASSQERHGNSPLHF
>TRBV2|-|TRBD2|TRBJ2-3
TGTGCCAGCAGTGAAGGCTGGCTAGCGGGAGTCACTAGCACAGATACGCAGTATTTT
CASSEGWLAGVTSTDTQYF